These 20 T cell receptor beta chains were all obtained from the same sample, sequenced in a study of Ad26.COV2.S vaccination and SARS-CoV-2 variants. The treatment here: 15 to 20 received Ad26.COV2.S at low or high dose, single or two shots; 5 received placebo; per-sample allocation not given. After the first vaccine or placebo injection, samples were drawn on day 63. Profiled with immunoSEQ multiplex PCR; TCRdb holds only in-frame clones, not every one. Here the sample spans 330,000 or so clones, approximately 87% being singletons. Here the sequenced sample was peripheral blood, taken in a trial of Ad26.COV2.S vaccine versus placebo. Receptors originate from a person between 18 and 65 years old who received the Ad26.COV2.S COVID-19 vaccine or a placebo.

The CDR3 is CASSLEALGVYSNQPQHF. DNA for the CDR3: TGTGCCAGCAGCTTAGAAGCCCTCGGGGTGTATAGCAATCAGCCCCAGCATTTT. The chain has TRBV7-6 and TRBJ1-5; D gene ambiguous. V was clipped by 1 base and J by 0 bases, with 16 bases between them. The CDR3 covers 18 residues. Germline V gene data show CDR1 as SGHVS and CDR2 as FNYEAQ.

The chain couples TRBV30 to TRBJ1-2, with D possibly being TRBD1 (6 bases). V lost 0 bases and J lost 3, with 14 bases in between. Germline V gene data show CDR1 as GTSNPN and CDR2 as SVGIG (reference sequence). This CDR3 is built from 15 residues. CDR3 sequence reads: CAWSVGAGADYGYTF. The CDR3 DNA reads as TGTGCCTGGAGTGTAGGGGCAGGGGCAGACTATGGCTACACCTTC.

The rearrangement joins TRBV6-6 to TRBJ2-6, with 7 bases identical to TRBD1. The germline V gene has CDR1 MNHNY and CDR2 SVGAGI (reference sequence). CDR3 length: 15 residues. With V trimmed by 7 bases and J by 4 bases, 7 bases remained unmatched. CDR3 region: CASNLGGSGANVLTF. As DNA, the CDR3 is TGTGCCAGCAACCTAGGGGGCTCCGGGGCCAACGTCCTGACTTTC.

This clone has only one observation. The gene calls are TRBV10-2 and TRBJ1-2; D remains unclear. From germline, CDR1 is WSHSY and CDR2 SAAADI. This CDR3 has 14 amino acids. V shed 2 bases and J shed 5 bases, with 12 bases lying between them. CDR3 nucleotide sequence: TGCGCCAGCAGTGAGGGCCCCGCTACTTATGGCTACACCTTC. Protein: CASSEGPATYGYTF.

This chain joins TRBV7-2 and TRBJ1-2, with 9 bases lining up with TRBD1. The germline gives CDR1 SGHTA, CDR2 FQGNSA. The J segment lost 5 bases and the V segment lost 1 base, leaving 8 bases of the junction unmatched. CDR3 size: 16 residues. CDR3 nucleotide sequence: TGTGCCAGCAGCTTAGTTATAGGGACAGGGTCGTATGGCTACACCTTC. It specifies CASSLVIGTGSYGYTF. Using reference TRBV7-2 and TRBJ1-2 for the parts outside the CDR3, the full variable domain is GAGVSQSPSNKVTEKGKDVELRCDPISGHTALYWYRQSLGQGLEFLIYFQGNSAPDKSGLPSDRFSAERTGGSVSTLTIQRTQQEDSAVYLCASSLVIGTGSYGYTFGSGTRLTVV.

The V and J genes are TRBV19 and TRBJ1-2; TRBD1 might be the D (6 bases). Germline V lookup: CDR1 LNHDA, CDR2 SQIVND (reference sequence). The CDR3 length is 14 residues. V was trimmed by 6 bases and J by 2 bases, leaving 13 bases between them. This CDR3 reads CASRPDRWNYGYTF. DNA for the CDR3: TGTGCCAGTAGACCAGACAGGTGGAACTATGGCTACACCTTC.

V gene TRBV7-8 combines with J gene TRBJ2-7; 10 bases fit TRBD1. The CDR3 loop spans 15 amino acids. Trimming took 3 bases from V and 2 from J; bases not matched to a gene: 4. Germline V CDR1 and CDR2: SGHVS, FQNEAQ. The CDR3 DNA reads TGTGCCAGCAGCTTGCCCGGACAGGGGGCCTACGAGCAGTACTTC. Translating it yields CASSLPGQGAYEQYF.

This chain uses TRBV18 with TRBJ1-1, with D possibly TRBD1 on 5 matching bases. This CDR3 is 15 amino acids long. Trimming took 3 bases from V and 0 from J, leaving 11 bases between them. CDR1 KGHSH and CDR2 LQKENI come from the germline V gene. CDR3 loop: CASSPTTEMNTEAFF. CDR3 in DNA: TGTGCCAGCTCACCTACGACAGAGATGAACACTGAAGCTTTCTTT.

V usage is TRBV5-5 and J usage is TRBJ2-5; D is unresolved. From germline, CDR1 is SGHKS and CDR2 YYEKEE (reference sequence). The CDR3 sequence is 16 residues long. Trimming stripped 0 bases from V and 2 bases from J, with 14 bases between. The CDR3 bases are TGTGCCAGCAGCTTGGGACGCCCCAGACCTCAAGAGACCCAGTACTTC. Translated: CASSLGRPRPQETQYF.

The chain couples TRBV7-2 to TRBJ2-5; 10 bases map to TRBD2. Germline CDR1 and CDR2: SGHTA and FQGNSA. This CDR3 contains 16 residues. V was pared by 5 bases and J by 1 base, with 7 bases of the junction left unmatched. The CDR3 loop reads CASSVSSGRSQETQYF. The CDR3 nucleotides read TGTGCCAGCAGCGTTTCTAGCGGGAGAAGCCAAGAGACCCAGTACTTC.

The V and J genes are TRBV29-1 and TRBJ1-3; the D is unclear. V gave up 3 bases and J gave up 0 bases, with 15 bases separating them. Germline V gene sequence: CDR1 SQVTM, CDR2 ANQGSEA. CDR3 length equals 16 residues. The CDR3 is CSVDRWAGVSGNTIYF. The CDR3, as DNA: TGCAGCGTTGATAGGTGGGCAGGCGTCTCTGGAAACACCATATATTTT.

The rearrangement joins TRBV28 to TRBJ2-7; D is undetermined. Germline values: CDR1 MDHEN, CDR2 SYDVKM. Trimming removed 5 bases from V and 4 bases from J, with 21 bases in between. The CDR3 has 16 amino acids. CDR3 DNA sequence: TGTGCCAGCAGTCGTACCCCGTGGACGGAGATATACGAGCAGTACGTC. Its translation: CASSRTPWTEIYEQYV.

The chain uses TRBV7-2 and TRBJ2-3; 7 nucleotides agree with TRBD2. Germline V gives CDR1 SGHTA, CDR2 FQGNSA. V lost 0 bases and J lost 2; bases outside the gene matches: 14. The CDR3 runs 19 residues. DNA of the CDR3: TGTGCCAGCAGCTTAGCGTCCCCCGCGGGAGTTTTCCTCACAGATACGCAGTATTTT. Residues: CASSLASPAGVFLTDTQYF.

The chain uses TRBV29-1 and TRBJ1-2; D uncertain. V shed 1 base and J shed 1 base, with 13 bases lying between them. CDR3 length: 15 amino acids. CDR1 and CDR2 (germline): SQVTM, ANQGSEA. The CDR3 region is CSVEAGNVGNYGYTF. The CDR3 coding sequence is TGCAGCGTTGAAGCGGGGAATGTGGGTAACTATGGCTACACCTTC.

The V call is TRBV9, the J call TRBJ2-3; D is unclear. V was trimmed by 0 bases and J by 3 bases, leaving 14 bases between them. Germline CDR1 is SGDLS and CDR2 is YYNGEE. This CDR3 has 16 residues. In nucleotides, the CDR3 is TGTGCCAGCAGCGTAGCCCCTTTGGGTGCTACAGATACGCAGTATTTT. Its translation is CASSVAPLGATDTQYF.

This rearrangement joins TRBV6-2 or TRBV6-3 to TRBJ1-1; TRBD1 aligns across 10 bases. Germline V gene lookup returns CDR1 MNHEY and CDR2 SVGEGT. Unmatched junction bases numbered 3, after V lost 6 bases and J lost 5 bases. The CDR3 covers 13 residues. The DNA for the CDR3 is TGTGCCAGCAGCCGGACAGGGGGAACTGAAGCTTTCTTT. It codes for CASSRTGGTEAFF.

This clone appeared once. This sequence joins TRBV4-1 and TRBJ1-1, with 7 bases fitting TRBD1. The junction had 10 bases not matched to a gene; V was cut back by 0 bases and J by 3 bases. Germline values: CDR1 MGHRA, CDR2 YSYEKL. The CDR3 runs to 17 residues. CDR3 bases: TGCGCCAGCAGCCAAGACGGGCGACAGGGTTGGGACACTGAAGCTTTCTTT. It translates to CASSQDGRQGWDTEAFF.

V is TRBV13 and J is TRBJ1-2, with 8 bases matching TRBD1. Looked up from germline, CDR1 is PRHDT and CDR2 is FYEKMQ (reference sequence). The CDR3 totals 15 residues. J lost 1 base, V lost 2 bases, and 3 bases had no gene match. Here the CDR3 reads CASSLQGAFNYGYTF. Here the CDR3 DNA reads TGTGCCAGCAGCTTACAGGGGGCCTTTAACTATGGCTACACCTTC. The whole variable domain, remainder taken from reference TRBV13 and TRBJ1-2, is AAGVIQSPRHLIKEKRETATLKCYPIPRHDTVYWYQQGPGQDPQFLISFYEKMQSDKGSIPDRFSAQQFSDYHSELNMSSLELGDSALYFCASSLQGAFNYGYTFGSGTRLTVV.

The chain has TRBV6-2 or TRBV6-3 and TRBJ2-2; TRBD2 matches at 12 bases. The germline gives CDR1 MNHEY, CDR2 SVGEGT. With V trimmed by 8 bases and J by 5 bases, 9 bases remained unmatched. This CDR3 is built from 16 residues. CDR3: CASRLSSGGATGELFF. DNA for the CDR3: TGTGCCAGCCGCCTCTCTAGCGGGGGGGCGACCGGGGAGCTGTTTTTT.

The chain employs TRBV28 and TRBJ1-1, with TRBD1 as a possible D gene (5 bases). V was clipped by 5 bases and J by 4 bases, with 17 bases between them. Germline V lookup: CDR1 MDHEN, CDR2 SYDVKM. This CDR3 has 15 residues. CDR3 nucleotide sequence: TGTGCCAGCAGTCTCCCGGGGGAGGGAGGCACTGAAGCTTTCTTT. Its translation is CASSLPGEGGTEAFF.